One sample yielded the 27 T cell receptor beta chains listed below, sequenced in a study of cytomegalovirus exposure and HLA in healthy donors. The primer mix had 60 Vbeta and 13 Jbeta primers. TCRdb keeps only in-frame clones here, not all; method: immunoSEQ multiplex PCR. The data hold 150,000 to 200,000 clones, with under 85% observed a single time. Sequences were obtained from PBMCs. Receptors originate from a female donor in good health and CMV-seronegative.

This rearrangement joins TRBV5-6 to TRBJ1-1; 11 nucleotides match TRBD1. The V gene's germline CDR1 is SGHDT and CDR2 YYEEEE. The CDR3 is 16 residues long. V shed 4 bases, J shed 4 bases, and the junction held 9 bases outside the gene matches. Here the CDR3 DNA reads TGTGCCAGCAGCCAGGACAGGGGGCGCATCAGCACTGAAGCTTTCTTT. Encoded protein: CASSQDRGRISTEAFF.

This chain uses TRBV5-1 with TRBJ2-5, with 8 bases lining up with TRBD2. The CDR3 totals 14 residues. The ends lost 4 bases at V and 4 bases at J; junction bases unmatched: 6. Germline loops: CDR1 SGHRS, CDR2 YFSETQ. The CDR3 DNA is TGCGCCAGCAGCCCGGACCGGGGGGGAGAGACCCAGTACTTC. It yields the protein CASSPDRGGETQYF.

This clone was counted a single time. The V call is TRBV9, the J call TRBJ2-1, with D possibly being TRBD2 (5 bases). V was shortened by 0 bases and J by 10 bases, with 11 bases between the two germline ends. This CDR3 spans 13 amino acids. CDR1 and CDR2 from the germline V gene are SGDLS and YYNGEE. The CDR3 loop is CASSVGRTGEQFF. CDR3 in DNA: TGTGCCAGCAGCGTAGGGCGGACGGGAGAGCAGTTCTTC.

The chain employs TRBV2 and TRBJ2-5; no clear D gene. The DNA end is more similar to TRBJ2-7, so the J call may be wrong. The V gene's germline CDR1 is SNHLY and CDR2 FYNNEI. The CDR3 sequence is 15 residues long. The DNA for the CDR3 is TGTGCCAGCAGTGAAGAGACACCCATTTCCTACGAGCAGTACTTC. Its protein product is CASSEETPISYEQYF.

The gene calls are TRBV6-5 and TRBJ1-4; a possible D gene is TRBD1 (6 bases). This CDR3 comprises 14 residues. V was cut by 2 bases and J by 8 bases, with 12 bases left in between. Germline-derived CDR1 and CDR2 are MNHEY and SVGAGI. The CDR3 region is CASSYQGRGEKLFF. The CDR3 DNA sequence: TGTGCCAGCAGTTACCAGGGGCGGGGGGAAAAACTGTTTTTT.

The V gene is TRBV29-1, the J gene TRBJ2-1; 11 bases fit TRBD2. The J segment lost 4 bases and the V segment lost 4 bases, leaving 9 bases of the junction unmatched. This CDR3 spans 16 amino acids. Germline V gene data show CDR1 as SQVTM and CDR2 as ANQGSEA. The chain's CDR3 is CSVGRLAGGQYNEQFF. CDR3 coding DNA: TGCAGCGTTGGCAGGCTAGCGGGGGGCCAATACAATGAGCAGTTCTTC.

The chain employs TRBV6-6 and TRBJ1-1, with 7 bases matching TRBD1. The germline V gene encodes CDR1 MNHNY and CDR2 SVGAGI (reference sequence). The ends lost 6 bases at V and 5 bases at J; junction bases unmatched: 3. The CDR3 consists of 12 residues. CDR3 region: CASSAGGTEAFF. CDR3 nucleotides: TGTGCCAGCAGCGCAGGGGGAACTGAAGCTTTCTTT.

The chain has TRBV27 and TRBJ1-5; perhaps TRBD1 as D (5 bases). The ends were cut back, 1 base at V and 4 bases at J, with 14 bases in the middle. Germline V gene data show CDR1 as MNHEY and CDR2 as SMNVEV (reference sequence). CDR3 length: 16 amino acids. CDR3: CASSLWPPRGNQPQHF. CDR3 DNA sequence: TGTGCCAGCAGTTTATGGCCTCCGCGGGGGAATCAGCCCCAGCATTTT.

V gene TRBV7-3 combines with J gene TRBJ2-3; D is unresolved. From germline, CDR1 is SGHTA and CDR2 FQGTGA. The germline V and J ends were trimmed by 2 bases and 3 bases, with 6 bases remaining between them. This CDR3 spans 13 amino acids. The CDR3 is CASSLVPTDTQYF. DNA of the CDR3: TGTGCCAGCAGCTTAGTCCCGACAGATACGCAGTATTTT. The full variable domain, with the rest looked up from reference TRBV7-3 and TRBJ2-3, is GAGVSQTPSNKVTEKGKYVELRCDPISGHTALYWYRQSLGQGPEFLIYFQGTGAADDSGLPNDRFFAVRPEGSVSTLKIQRTERGDSAVYLCASSLVPTDTQYFGPGTRLTVL.

The genes are TRBV7-6 and TRBJ2-7, with 8 bases that match TRBD1. Germline V CDR1 and CDR2: SGHVS, FNYEAQ. The CDR3 runs to 13 residues. With V trimmed by 4 bases and J by 3 bases, 2 bases remained unmatched. The CDR3 bases are TGTGCCAGCAGCTGGGGGACAGGCTACGAGCAGTACTTC. Translation gives CASSWGTGYEQYF.

This clone has at least ten counts. The chain carries TRBV6-1 and TRBJ2-7; 11 positions match TRBD2. This CDR3 region has 15 residues. V shed 0 bases, J shed 2 bases, and the junction held 0 bases outside the gene matches. The germline gives CDR1 MNHNS, CDR2 SASEGT. The CDR3 protein is CASSEASGGAYEQYF. CDR3 DNA sequence: TGTGCCAGCAGTGAAGCTAGCGGGGGGGCCTACGAGCAGTACTTC.

The chain recombines TRBV21-1 with TRBJ2-4; the table's D call, TRBD2, was not checked against the DNA. TRBV21-1 is assigned pseudogene status. This CDR3 has 13 amino acids. Here the CDR3 reads CAMSPLAKNIQYF. The CDR3 DNA reads as TGTGCCATGTCTCCACTAGCCAAAAACATTCAGTACTTC.

As DNA, the CDR3 is TGTGCCAGCAGTGAAAACTGGAACACTGAAGCTTTCTTT. This encodes CASSENWNTEAFF. V gene TRBV6-1 combines with J gene TRBJ1-1; D ambiguous. V lost 2 bases, J lost 1 base, and 5 bases lay in between. Germline CDR1 is MNHNS and CDR2 is SASEGT. The CDR3 sequence is 13 residues long.

The CDR3 is CASSIVYDNSPLHF. The CDR3 DNA reads as TGTGCCAGTAGTATAGTCTACGATAATTCACCCCTCCACTTT. V and J are TRBV19 and TRBJ1-6, with D uncertain. V shed 1 base and J shed 5 bases, with 6 bases lying between them. The germline gives CDR1 LNHDA, CDR2 SQIVND (reference sequence). The length of the CDR3 is 14 residues.

This rearrangement joins TRBV9 to TRBJ2-2; 12 bases line up with TRBD2. This CDR3 is built from 17 residues. Trimming cost V 3 bases and J 5 bases; bases outside gene matches: 8. Germline V gene data show CDR1 as SGDLS and CDR2 as YYNGEE. The CDR3 nucleotides are TGTGCCAGCAGCGCCAACAAAGGACTAGCGGGAACCGGGGAGCTGTTTTTT. It translates to CASSANKGLAGTGELFF.

V gene TRBV5-6 combines with J gene TRBJ1-6; D gene unclear. Trimming removed 2 bases from V and 9 bases from J, with 6 bases in between. The CDR3 is made up of 12 amino acids. Germline V lookup: CDR1 SGHDT, CDR2 YYEEEE. CDR3 in DNA: TGTGCCAGCAGCTTCTTAGTTTCACCCCTCCACTTT. Residues: CASSFLVSPLHF. The full variable domain, with the rest looked up from reference TRBV5-6 and TRBJ1-6, is DAGVTQSPTHLIKTRGQQVTLRCSPKSGHDTVSWYQQALGQGPQFIFQYYEEEERQRGNFPDRFSGHQFPNYSSELNVNALLLGDSALYLCASSFLVSPLHFGNGTRLTVT.

This chain connects TRBV10-3 to TRBJ2-7, with TRBD1 matching 7 bases. Per germline, CDR1 ENHRY and CDR2 SYGVKD. V was clipped by 10 bases and J by 3 bases; unmatched bases: 6. CDR3 size: 12 residues. The DNA for the CDR3 is TGTGCCACCGACACAGGGGACTACGAGCAGTACTTC. Protein sequence: CATDTGDYEQYF.

The chain carries TRBV4-3 and TRBJ1-6; D call uncertain. Germline values: CDR1 LGHNA, CDR2 YSLEER. The germline V and J ends were trimmed by 4 bases and 8 bases, with 15 bases remaining between them. The CDR3 runs 15 residues. The CDR3 DNA sequence: TGCGCCAGCAGCCGAAAACAGTCCCCGGATTCACCCCTCCACTTT. This codes for CASSRKQSPDSPLHF.

V usage is TRBV19 and J usage is TRBJ1-5, with TRBD1 identical over 11 bases. J lost 0 bases, V lost 7 bases, and 20 bases had no gene match. The germline V gene has CDR1 LNHDA and CDR2 SQIVND (reference sequence). The CDR3 sequence is 21 residues long. The CDR3 nucleotides read TGTGCCAGTAACCCGGACAGGGGGCGACGGGGCCTTTTTTATAGCAATCAGCCCCAGCATTTT. This encodes CASNPDRGRRGLFYSNQPQHF.

The rearrangement uses TRBV4-2 and TRBJ2-5; tentative D call: TRBD2 (6 bases). V lost 0 bases to trimming and J lost 5 bases, with 16 bases between them. This CDR3 is 16 amino acids long. The germline V gene encodes CDR1 LGHNA and CDR2 YNFKEQ. The DNA for the CDR3 is TGTGCCAGCAGCCAAGAGAGGGGAGGAGGTTCGGAGACCCAGTACTTC. It yields the protein CASSQERGGGSETQYF.

The chain combines TRBV28 with TRBJ1-1; D gene unclear. The V gene lost 4 bases and the J gene lost 1 base, with 10 bases spanning the gap. Germline V gives CDR1 MDHEN, CDR2 SYDVKM. CDR3 length: 14 amino acids. The CDR3, as DNA: TGTGCCAGCAGTTCTTTTGGGAGGAACACTGAAGCTTTCTTT. Its protein is CASSSFGRNTEAFF.

The chain links TRBV19 to TRBJ2-1; weak D call: TRBD2 (6 bases). Trimming removed 6 bases at V and 10 bases at J, with 22 bases between. CDR3 length: 15 residues. Germline V lookup: CDR1 LNHDA, CDR2 SQIVND (reference sequence). Here the CDR3 reads CASSLGSGGVGEQFF. The DNA of the CDR3 is TGTGCCAGTAGCTTGGGATCCGGGGGAGTAGGCGAGCAGTTCTTC.

V and J are TRBV4-3 and TRBJ2-3; a possible D gene is TRBD2 (6 bases). The CDR3 is 14 residues long. In germline, CDR1 is LGHNA, CDR2 YSLEER. V lost 8 bases and J 6 bases, leaving 18 bases between the germline ends. CDR3 DNA sequence: TGCGCCAGCTCCTCGGGACTCATAAGGGATACGCAGTATTTT. Translation gives CASSSGLIRDTQYF.

The genes are TRBV4-1 and TRBJ2-5; tentatively, D is TRBD2 (5 bases). Trimming removed 3 bases at V and 4 bases at J, with 12 bases between. This CDR3 has 14 residues. Germline V lookup: CDR1 MGHRA, CDR2 YSYEKL. CDR3 coding DNA: TGCGCCAGCAGCCAGGCCCGGGCGGGAGAGACCCAGTACTTC. Its translation: CASSQARAGETQYF.

CDR3 in amino acids: CASSPGENIQYF. CDR3 DNA: TGTGCCAGCAGTCCCGGGGAAAACATTCAGTACTTC. This chain links TRBV28 with TRBJ2-4; possible D gene TRBD2, 5 bases. This CDR3 comprises 12 residues. Per germline, CDR1 MDHEN and CDR2 SYDVKM. V was clipped by 5 bases and J by 5 bases, with 7 bases between them. Full variable domain (remainder filled in from reference TRBV28 and TRBJ2-4): DVKVTQSSRYLVKRTGEKVFLECVQDMDHENMFWYRQDPGLGLRLIYFSYDVKMKEKGDIPEGYSVSREKKERFSLILESASTNQTSMYLCASSPGENIQYFGAGTRLSVL.

The chain employs TRBV30 and TRBJ1-6, with TRBD1 matching 8 bases. Germline V CDR1 and CDR2: GTSNPN, SVGIG (reference sequence). Trimming cost V 8 bases and J 0 bases; bases outside gene matches: 3. CDR3 size: 14 residues. CDR3 region: CARQGSSYNSPLHF. The CDR3 nucleotides read TGTGCCCGACAGGGGAGCTCCTATAATTCACCCCTCCACTTT.

This clone showed up just once. The genes are TRBV5-6 and TRBJ2-5; a possible D gene is TRBD1 (6 bases). Trimming removed 1 base from V and 1 base from J, with 20 bases in between. The CDR3 length is 18 residues. CDR1 is SGHDT, CDR2 YYEEEE, per germline. The CDR3 DNA is TGTGCCAGCAGCTTGATCGGGACAAATCCCACACTCCAAGAGACCCAGTACTTC. This encodes CASSLIGTNPTLQETQYF.